This TCR beta chain was retrieved from a study of Ad26.COV2.S vaccination and SARS-CoV-2 variants. Study in general: Donor joined the COV1001 Ad26.COV2.S trial arm.

On this clone: Its matching antigen is unknown.

This CDR3 region has 14 residues. Germline CDR1 reads KGHSH; CDR2 reads LQKENI. Trimming cost V 8 bases and J 8 bases; bases outside gene matches: 12. Treatment meaning: over 15 received Ad26.COV2.S at low or high dose, single or two shots; roughly five received placebo; per-sample allocation not given. Sampling happened 63 days after the first vaccine or placebo injection. The protocol was immunoSEQ multiplex PCR, while the TCRdb copy is restricted to in-frame clones and leaves out a portion. The sample holds about 480,000 clones, around 88% seen once. Study-wide results and caveats: Among vaccine recipients, spike-specific TCR breadth exceeded that of placebo recipients. Reports say spike-specific CD8+ and CD4+ T cell responses covered substantial breadth after vaccination. TCR breadth and depth analyses may have underestimated total T cell responses.

The chain uses TRBV18 and TRBJ2-1; 7 positions match TRBD1. The receptor was isolated from a person between 18 and 59 years old who received the Ad26.COV2.S COVID-19 vaccine or a placebo. This material consisted of peripheral blood, taken in a trial of Ad26.COV2.S vaccine versus placebo. The CDR3 loop reads CASAADRAPDEQFF. CDR3 DNA sequence: TGTGCCAGCGCCGCCGACAGGGCCCCCGATGAGCAGTTCTTC.